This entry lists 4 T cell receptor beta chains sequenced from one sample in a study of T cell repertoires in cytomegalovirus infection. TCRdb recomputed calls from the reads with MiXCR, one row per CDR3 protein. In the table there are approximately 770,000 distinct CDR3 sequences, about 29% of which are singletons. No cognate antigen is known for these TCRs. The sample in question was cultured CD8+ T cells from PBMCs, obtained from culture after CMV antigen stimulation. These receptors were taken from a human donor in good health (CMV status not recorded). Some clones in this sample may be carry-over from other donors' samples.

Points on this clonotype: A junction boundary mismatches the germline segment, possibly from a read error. The CDR3 sequence: CASSLDASGGQGF. The CDR3 DNA is TGTGCCAGCAGCTTGGATGCTTCAGGGGGCCAGGGATTT. The chain joins TRBV5-4 to TRBJ1-1, with TRBD1 matching over 8 bases. The CDR3 extends over 13 amino acids. Germline CDR1 is SGHNT and CDR2 is YYREEE (reference sequence).

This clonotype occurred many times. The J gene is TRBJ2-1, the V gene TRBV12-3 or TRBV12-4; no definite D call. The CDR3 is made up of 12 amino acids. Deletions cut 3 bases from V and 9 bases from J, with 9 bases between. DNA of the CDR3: TGTGCCAGCAGTTTGGGTAGGTTTGAGCAGTTCTTC. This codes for CASSLGRFEQFF.

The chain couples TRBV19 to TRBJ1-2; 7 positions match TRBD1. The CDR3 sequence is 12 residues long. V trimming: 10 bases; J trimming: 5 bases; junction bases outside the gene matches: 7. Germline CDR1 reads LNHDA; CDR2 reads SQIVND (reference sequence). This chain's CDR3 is CATGTVDYGYTF. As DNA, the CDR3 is TGTGCCACGGGGACAGTTGATTATGGCTACACCTTC.

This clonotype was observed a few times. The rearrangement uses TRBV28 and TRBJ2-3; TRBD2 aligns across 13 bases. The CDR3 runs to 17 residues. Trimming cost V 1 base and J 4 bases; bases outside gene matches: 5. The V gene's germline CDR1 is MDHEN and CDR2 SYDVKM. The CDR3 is CASSLFTSGGAADTQYF. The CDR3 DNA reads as TGTGCCAGCAGTTTATTCACTAGCGGGGGGGCCGCAGATACGCAGTATTTT. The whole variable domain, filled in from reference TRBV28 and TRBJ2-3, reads DVKVTQSSRYLVKRTGEKVFLECVQDMDHENMFWYRQDPGLGLRLIYFSYDVKMKEKGDIPEGYSVSREKKERFSLILESASTNQTSMYLCASSLFTSGGAADTQYFGPGTRLTVL.